The rows below give T cell receptor beta chains drawn from one sample of a study of response to subunit inactivated influenza vaccine. TCRdb reprocessed the RT-PCR reads with MiXCR, giving one entry per CDR3 protein. Among around 170,000 distinct CDR3 sequences listed, about 10% were seen once. This specimen consisted of CD8+ T cells sorted from PBMCs, obtained less than 30 months after vaccination. The receptors originated from a man aged 50-75 years who received an inactivated influenza vaccine. CDR3s include the opening cysteine and the closing phenylalanine or tryptophan. A D gene is named only where the DNA matches it firmly. Clone size, where shown, is once, few, many, or a class for clones that have expanded.

j_call d_call v_call clone_size cdr3_aa cdr3_nt
TRBJ2-7 TRBD2 TRBV11-2 NA CASSLAGGRTYEQYF TGTGCCAGCAGCTTAGCGGGGGGGAGGACCTACGAGCAGTACTTC
TRBJ2-7 TRBD1 TRBV27 few CASSNLGTGFTDLYEQYF TGTGCCAGCAGTAACCTCGGGACAGGGTTTACTGATTTATACGAGCAGTACTTC
TRBJ1-2 NA TRBV6-6 NA CATTEHTF TGTGCCACCACGGAACACACCTTC
TRBJ2-7 NA TRBV27 few CASSPAGTGAEQYF TGTGCCAGCAGCCCTGCCGGGACGGGTGCCGAGCAGTACTTC
TRBJ2-7 NA TRBV5-1 NA CASSRVEGSRYEQYF TGCGCCAGCAGCCGTGTTGAAGGGTCACGCTACGAGCAGTACTTC
TRBJ2-3 NA TRBV6-5 few CASSYLRGDTQYF TGTGCCAGCAGTTACCTCCGGGGAGATACGCAGTATTTT
TRBJ2-2 TRBD2 TRBV7-9 few CASSLLAGWTGELFF TGTGCCAGCAGCTTACTAGCGGGGTGGACCGGGGAGCTGTTTTTT
TRBJ2-1 NA TRBV3-1 many CASSQDTGNEQFF TGTGCCAGCAGCCAAGATACCGGGAATGAGCAGTTCTTC
TRBJ2-1 NA TRBV4-1 NA CASSPPLGHNEQFF TGCGCCAGCAGCCCCCCCCTGGGCCACAATGAGCAGTTCTTC
TRBJ2-1 NA TRBV9 few CASRRGYEQFF TGTGCCAGCCGGAGGGGGTATGAGCAGTTCTTC